The rows below give T cell receptor beta chains drawn from one sample of a study of T-cell reconstitution after alpha-beta-depleted transplantation in children. TCRdb analysed the PCR reads with MiXCR anew, one entry per CDR3 protein. The table shows 540,000 or so distinct CDR3 sequences, with more than 20% occurring only once. The sequencing used PBMCs, mostly from graft donor cells, collected 360 days after TCRalphabeta/CD19-depleted stem cell transplant. The receptors were sampled from a boy in the first two years of life who had a stem cell transplant for acute myeloid leukemia, so the T cells may come from the graft donor. CDR3s include the opening cysteine and the closing phenylalanine or tryptophan. D genes are given only for firm matches. Clone size is shown for a subset of rows, as once, few, many or a class of expanded clone.

V gene,CDR3 length,D gene,clone size,J gene,CDR3 protein,CDR3 DNA
TRBV29-1,12,.,many,TRBJ2-1,CSVLDPPSEQFF,TGCAGCGTATTGGACCCGCCTAGTGAGCAGTTCTTC
TRBV20-1,16,TRBD2,few,TRBJ2-3,CSAKLAGDKRTDTQYF,TGCAGTGCGAAACTAGCGGGGGACAAACGCACAGATACGCAGTATTTT
TRBV5-1,13,.,many,TRBJ2-5,CASSSLGRETQYF,TGCGCCAGCAGCTCGTTAGGGAGGGAGACCCAGTACTTC
TRBV20-1,13,.,.,TRBJ1-5,CSGWDYSNQPQHF,TGCAGTGGGTGGGATTATAGCAATCAGCCCCAGCATTTT
TRBV12-3/TRBV12-4,14,.,.,TRBJ2-1,CASSSGPNYNEQFF,TGTGCCAGCAGTTCGGGACCCAACTACAATGAGCAGTTCTTC
TRBV5-1,17,TRBD1,.,TRBJ1-5,CASSLEPGQGKGQPQHF,TGCGCCAGCAGCTTGGAGCCGGGACAGGGCAAAGGTCAGCCCCAGCATTTT
TRBV28,13,.,.,TRBJ1-3,CAPAAGAENTIYF,TGTGCCCCTGCGGCAGGGGCTGAAAACACCATATATTTT
TRBV20-1,10,.,many,TRBJ2-3,CSAEAHEQYF,TGCAGTGCGGAGGCCCATGAGCAGTATTTT
TRBV7-9,18,TRBD2,many,TRBJ2-1,CASSFSPGLAGDVHEQFF,TGTGCCAGCAGCTTCAGCCCGGGACTAGCGGGGGACGTCCATGAGCAGTTCTTC
TRBV7-2,15,TRBD2,once,TRBJ2-4,CASSVQGGIGNIQYF,TGTGCCAGCAGCGTCCAGGGAGGGATCGGAAACATTCAGTACTTC
TRBV7-2,15,.,.,TRBJ2-3,CASTKPARSTDTQYF,TGTGCCAGCACCAAGCCCGCCCGTAGCACAGATACGCAGTATTTT
TRBV10-3,13,TRBD1,many,TRBJ2-5,CAIGQGAKETQYF,TGTGCCATCGGGCAGGGGGCGAAGGAGACCCAGTACTTC
TRBV6-5,16,.,.,TRBJ2-2,CASSYSGGMITGELFF,TGTGCCAGCAGTTACTCAGGAGGGATGATAACCGGGGAGCTGTTTTTT
TRBV6-5,18,.,.,TRBJ1-2,CASSYSLGAYRGAYGYTF,TGTGCCAGCAGTTACTCTCTTGGCGCATACCGGGGTGCCTATGGCTACACCTTC
TRBV12-3/TRBV12-4,15,.,many,TRBJ2-2,CASSFPLPNTGELFF,TGTGCCAGCAGTTTTCCACTCCCGAACACCGGGGAGCTGTTTTTT
TRBV7-2,15,TRBD1,many,TRBJ1-2,CASSPRDRGAYGYTF,TGTGCCAGCAGCCCTCGTGACAGGGGAGCGTATGGCTACACCTTC
TRBV25-1,13,TRBD2,.,TRBJ2-5,CASSSGIQETQYF,TGTGCCAGCAGTAGCGGGATACAAGAGACCCAGTACTTC
TRBV12-3/TRBV12-4,14,.,.,TRBJ2-5,CASSLDRTKETQYF,TGTGCCAGCAGTTTAGACAGGACGAAAGAGACCCAGTACTTC
TRBV28,13,.,.,TRBJ2-2,CASSFIGAGELFF,TGTGCCAGCAGTTTTATCGGGGCCGGGGAGCTGTTTTTT
TRBV12-3/TRBV12-4,13,.,.,TRBJ2-5,CASRGRDWETQYF,TGTGCCAGCAGAGGACGGGACTGGGAGACCCAGTACTTC
TRBV11-2,17,TRBD1,.,TRBJ2-2,CASNPQSGTGWTGELFF,TGTGCCAGCAACCCCCAATCCGGGACAGGGTGGACCGGGGAGCTGTTTTTT
TRBV29-1,11,.,many,TRBJ2-3,CSTAWSDTQYF,TGCAGCACCGCCTGGAGTGATACGCAGTATTTT
TRBV12-5,14,TRBD1,few,TRBJ2-7,CASGPGQGPLEQYF,TGTGCTAGTGGCCCGGGACAGGGGCCACTCGAGCAGTACTTC
TRBV6-1,17,TRBD1,.,TRBJ2-2,CASTTDHRGGHTGELFF,TGTGCCAGCACCACGGACCATAGAGGGGGCCACACCGGGGAGCTGTTTTTT
TRBV12-3/TRBV12-4,13,.,many,TRBJ2-5,CASSFTGTETQYF,TGTGCCAGCAGTTTTACGGGCACCGAGACCCAGTACTTC
TRBV9,13,.,.,TRBJ2-3,CASSVLSGDPQYF,TGTGCCAGCAGCGTCCTTTCAGGCGATCCGCAGTATTTT
TRBV7-8,12,.,many,TRBJ2-2,CASSISPGELFF,TGTGCCAGCAGCATTTCGCCCGGGGAGCTGTTTTTT
TRBV6-1,16,.,.,TRBJ2-1,CASRSRGTLSYNEQFF,TGTGCCAGCAGGAGTAGGGGGACCCTCTCCTACAATGAGCAGTTCTTC
TRBV18,13,.,many,TRBJ2-5,CASSTQGRETQYF,TGTGCCAGCTCAACACAGGGTCGAGAGACCCAGTACTTC
TRBV24-1,17,TRBD1,few,TRBJ2-2,CATSPYRGWGRNGELFF,TGTGCCACCAGCCCATACAGGGGATGGGGAAGAAACGGGGAGCTGTTTTTT